This record concerns one TCR beta chain sequence. Genomic DNA constituted the template upon which TCR beta VDJ and CDR3 profiling was performed. MiXCR was run by TCRdb on the reads, yielding one entry per CDR3 protein. The sample yields under 350,000 distinct CDR3 sequences, 56% seen once. Selection for sequencing was limited to patients who had shown CD8+CD57+ cell expansion by flow cytometry. The V gene lost 6 bases and the J gene lost 4 bases, with 19 bases spanning the gap. In germline, CDR1 is SNHLY, CDR2 FYNNEI. The CDR3 length is 15 residues. This sample stems from a study of CD8+CD57+ T cells in acquired aplastic anemia.

The sequenced sample was sorted CD4+, CD8+, or CD8+CD57+ T cells (not recorded which) from PBMCs. The chain joins TRBV2 to TRBJ2-7, with unresolved D. This receptor was taken from a human donor with aplastic anemia. The CDR3 region has the DNA TGTGCCAGCAGCTTAGGCCTCGGCGGCCTATACGAGCAGTACTTC. This gives the protein CASSLGLGGLYEQYF.